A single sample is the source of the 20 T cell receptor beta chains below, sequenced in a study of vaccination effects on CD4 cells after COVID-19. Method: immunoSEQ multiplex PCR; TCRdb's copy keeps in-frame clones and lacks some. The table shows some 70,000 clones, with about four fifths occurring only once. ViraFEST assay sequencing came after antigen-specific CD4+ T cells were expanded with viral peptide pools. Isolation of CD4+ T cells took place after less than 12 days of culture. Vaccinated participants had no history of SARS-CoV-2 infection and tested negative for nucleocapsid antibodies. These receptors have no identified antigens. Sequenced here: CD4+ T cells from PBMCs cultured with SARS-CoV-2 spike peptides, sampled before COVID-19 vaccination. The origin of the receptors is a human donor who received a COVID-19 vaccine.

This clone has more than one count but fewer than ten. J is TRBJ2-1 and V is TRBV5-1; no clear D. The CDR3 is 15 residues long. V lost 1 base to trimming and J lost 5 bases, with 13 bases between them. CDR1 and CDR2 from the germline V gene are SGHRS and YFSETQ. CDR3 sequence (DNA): TGCGCCAGCAGCTTGTGGGGTGTCGCGAACAATGAGCAGTTCTTC. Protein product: CASSLWGVANNEQFF.

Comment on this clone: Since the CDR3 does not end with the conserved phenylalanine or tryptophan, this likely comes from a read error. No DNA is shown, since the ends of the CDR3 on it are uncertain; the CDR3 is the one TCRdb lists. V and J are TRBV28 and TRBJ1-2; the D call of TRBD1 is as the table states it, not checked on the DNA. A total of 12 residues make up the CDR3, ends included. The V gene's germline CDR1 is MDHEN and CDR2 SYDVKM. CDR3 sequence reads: CASSDVNRDRTL.

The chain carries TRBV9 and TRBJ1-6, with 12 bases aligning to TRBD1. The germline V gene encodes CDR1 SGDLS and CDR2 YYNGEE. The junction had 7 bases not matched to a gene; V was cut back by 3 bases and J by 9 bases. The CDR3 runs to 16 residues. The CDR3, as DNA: TGTGCCAGCAGCGAAAGGGACAGGGGGCACGGTTCACCCCTCCACTTT. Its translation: CASSERDRGHGSPLHF.

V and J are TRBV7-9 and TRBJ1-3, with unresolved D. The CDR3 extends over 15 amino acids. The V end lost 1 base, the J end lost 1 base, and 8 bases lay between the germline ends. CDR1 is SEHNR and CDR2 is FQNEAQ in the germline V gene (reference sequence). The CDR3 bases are TGTGCCAGCAGCTTAGACAGCCCGTCTGGAAACACCATATATTTT. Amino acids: CASSLDSPSGNTIYF.

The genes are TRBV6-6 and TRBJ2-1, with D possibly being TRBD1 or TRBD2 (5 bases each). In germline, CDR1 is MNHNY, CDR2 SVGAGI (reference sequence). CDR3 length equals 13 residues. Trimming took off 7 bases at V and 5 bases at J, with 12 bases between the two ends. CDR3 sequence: CASTRDRNNEQFF. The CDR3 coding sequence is TGTGCCAGCACACGGGACCGCAACAATGAGCAGTTCTTC.

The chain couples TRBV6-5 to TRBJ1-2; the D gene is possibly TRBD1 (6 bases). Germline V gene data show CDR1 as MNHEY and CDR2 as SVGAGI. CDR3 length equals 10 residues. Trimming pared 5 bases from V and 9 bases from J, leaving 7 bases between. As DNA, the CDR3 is TGTGCCAGCAGTACAGGGAGCTACACCTTC. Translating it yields CASSTGSYTF.

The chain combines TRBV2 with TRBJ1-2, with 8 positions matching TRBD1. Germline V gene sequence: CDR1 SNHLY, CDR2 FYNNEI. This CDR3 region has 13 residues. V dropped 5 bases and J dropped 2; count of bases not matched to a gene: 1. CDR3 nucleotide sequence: TGTGCCAGCAGTCGGGACAGGAACTATGGCTACACCTTC. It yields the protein CASSRDRNYGYTF.

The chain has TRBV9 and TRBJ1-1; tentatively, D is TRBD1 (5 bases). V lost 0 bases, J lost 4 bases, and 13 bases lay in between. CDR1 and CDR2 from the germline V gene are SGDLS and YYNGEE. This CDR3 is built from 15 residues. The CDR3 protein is CASSVGSLGGTEAFF. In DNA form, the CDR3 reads TGTGCCAGCAGCGTAGGGAGTCTGGGGGGCACTGAAGCTTTCTTT.

For the CDR3, the DNA is TGTGCCAGCAGTTTCGGGGGAAATGGCTACACCTTC. As protein: CASSFGGNGYTF. The rearrangement links TRBV12-3 or TRBV12-4 to TRBJ1-2; a weak D match, TRBD1 (5 bases). The CDR3 is 12 amino acids. V was clipped by 3 bases and J by 6 bases, with 8 bases between them.

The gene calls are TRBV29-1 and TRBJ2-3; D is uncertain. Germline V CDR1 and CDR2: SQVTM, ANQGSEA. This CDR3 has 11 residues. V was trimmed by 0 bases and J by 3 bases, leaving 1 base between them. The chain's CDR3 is CSVEDTDTQYF. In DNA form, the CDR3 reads TGCAGCGTTGAAGATACAGATACGCAGTATTTT.

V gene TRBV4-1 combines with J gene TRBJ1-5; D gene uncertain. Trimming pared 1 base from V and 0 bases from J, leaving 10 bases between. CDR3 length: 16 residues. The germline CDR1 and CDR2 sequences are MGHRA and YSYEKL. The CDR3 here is CASSQVRPGSNQPQHF. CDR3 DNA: TGCGCCAGCAGCCAAGTTCGCCCGGGTAGCAATCAGCCCCAGCATTTT.

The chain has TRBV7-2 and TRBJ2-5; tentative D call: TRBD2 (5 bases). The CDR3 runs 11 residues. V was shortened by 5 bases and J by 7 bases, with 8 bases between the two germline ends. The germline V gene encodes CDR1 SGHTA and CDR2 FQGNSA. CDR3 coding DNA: TGTGCCAGCAGCCTAGGAGGGACCCAGTACTTC. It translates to CASSLGGTQYF.

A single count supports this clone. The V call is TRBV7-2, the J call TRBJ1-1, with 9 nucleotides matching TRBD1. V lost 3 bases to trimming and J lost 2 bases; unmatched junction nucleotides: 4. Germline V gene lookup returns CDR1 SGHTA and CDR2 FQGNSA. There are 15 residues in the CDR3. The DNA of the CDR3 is TGTGCCAGCAGCTTCGGGGGACAGGGTAACACTGAAGCTTTCTTT. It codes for CASSFGGQGNTEAFF.

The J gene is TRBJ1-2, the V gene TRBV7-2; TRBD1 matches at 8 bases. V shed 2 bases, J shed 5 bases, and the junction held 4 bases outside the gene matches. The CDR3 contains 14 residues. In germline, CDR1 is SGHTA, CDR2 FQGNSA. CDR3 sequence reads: CASSLTRTGYGYTF. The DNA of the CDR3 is TGTGCCAGCAGCTTAACCAGGACAGGGTATGGCTACACCTTC.

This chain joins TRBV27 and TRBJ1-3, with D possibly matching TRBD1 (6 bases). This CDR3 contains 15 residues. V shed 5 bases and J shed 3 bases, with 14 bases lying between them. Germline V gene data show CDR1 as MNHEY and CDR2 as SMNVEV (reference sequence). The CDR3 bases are TGTGCCAGCAGTCCCACAGGGTACAATGGAAACACCATATATTTT. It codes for CASSPTGYNGNTIYF.

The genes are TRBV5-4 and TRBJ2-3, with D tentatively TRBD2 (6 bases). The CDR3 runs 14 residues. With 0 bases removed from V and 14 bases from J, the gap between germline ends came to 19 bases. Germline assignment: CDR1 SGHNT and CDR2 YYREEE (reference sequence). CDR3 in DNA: TGTGCCAGCAGCTTGGGGCTGGAGGGACTCCTAAGGTATTTT. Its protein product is CASSLGLEGLLRYF.

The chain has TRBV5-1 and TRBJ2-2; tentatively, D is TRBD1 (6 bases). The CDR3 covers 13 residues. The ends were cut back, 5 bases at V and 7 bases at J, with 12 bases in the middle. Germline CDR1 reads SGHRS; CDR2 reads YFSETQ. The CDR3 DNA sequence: TGCGCCAGCAGTTTGCCAGGGGTCGGGGAGCTGTTTTTT. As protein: CASSLPGVGELFF.

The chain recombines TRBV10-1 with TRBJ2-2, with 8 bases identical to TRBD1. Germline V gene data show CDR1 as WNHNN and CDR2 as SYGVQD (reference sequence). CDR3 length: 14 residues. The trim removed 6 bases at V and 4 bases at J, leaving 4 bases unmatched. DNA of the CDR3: TGCGCCAGCAGCAACAGGGGGACCACCGGGGAGCTGTTTTTT. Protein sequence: CASSNRGTTGELFF.

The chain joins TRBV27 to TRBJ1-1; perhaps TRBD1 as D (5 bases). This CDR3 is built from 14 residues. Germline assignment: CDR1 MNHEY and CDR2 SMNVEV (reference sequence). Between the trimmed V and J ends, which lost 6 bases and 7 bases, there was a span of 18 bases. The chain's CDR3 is CASRKPDRHFEAFF. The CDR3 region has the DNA TGTGCCAGCAGAAAACCCGACAGACACTTTGAAGCTTTCTTT.

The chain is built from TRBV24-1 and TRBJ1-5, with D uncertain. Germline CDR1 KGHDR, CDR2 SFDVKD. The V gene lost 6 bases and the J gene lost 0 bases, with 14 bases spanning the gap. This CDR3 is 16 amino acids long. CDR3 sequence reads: CATSSADTYSNQPQHF. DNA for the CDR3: TGTGCCACCAGTTCGGCAGACACCTATAGCAATCAGCCCCAGCATTTT.